The clone carrying this T cell receptor (beta chain) showed up just once. What it binds is unknown. This sample was included in a study of T cell responses to AZD1222 COVID-19 vaccine. Study conclusions and caveats: White British people made up most donors, females outnumbered males, and clonal diversity was possibly underestimated. Following two doses of AZD1222, Spike-specific TCR breadth and depth rose.

Using immunoSEQ multiplex PCR, the repertoire was profiled, and TCRdb retains in-frame clones only, with some absent. The sample holds roughly 150,000 clones, 80% to 95% seen once. CDR1 and CDR2 from the germline V gene are SGHTA and FQGNSA. The CDR3 totals 14 residues. V shed 7 bases, J shed 6 bases, and the junction held 9 bases outside the gene matches. Second-dose intervals of approximately 4 or approximately 12 weeks were pooled. The sequence derives from an adult who received the AZD1222 COVID-19 vaccine. The chain employs TRBV7-2 and TRBJ2-7; 10 positions agree with TRBD2. Source: peripheral blood, taken 28 days after the second AZD1222 dose. CDR3 loop: CASTQERGGREQYF. As DNA, the CDR3 is TGTGCCAGCACCCAGGAGCGGGGGGGCCGCGAGCAGTACTTC. The full variable domain, in which reference TRBV7-2 and TRBJ2-7 provide the parts outside the CDR3, is GAGVSQSPSNKVTEKGKDVELRCDPISGHTALYWYRQSLGQGLEFLIYFQGNSAPDKSGLPSDRFSAERTGGSVSTLTIQRTQQEDSAVYLCASTQERGGREQYFGPGTRLTVT.